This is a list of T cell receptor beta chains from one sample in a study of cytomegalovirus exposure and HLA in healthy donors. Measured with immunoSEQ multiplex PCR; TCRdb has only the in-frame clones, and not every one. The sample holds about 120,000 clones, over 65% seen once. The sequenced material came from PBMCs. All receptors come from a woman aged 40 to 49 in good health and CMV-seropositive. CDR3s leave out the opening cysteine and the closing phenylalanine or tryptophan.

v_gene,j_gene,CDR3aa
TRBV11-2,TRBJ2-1,ASRFSTYNEQF
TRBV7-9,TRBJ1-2,ASSLGGTWSYT
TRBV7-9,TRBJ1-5,ASSSYREGGNQPQH
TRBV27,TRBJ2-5,ASSFKPQETQY
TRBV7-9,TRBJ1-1,ASSPLGQGGTEAF
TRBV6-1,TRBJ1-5,ASSGRQDQPQH
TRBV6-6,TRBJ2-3,ASKKGADSLDTQY
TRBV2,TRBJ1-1,ASTGDNTEAF
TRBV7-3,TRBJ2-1,ASSLSPGNNEQF
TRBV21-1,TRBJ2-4,ASSKVEPRYIQY
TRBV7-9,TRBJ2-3,ASSAGLAGGTDTQY
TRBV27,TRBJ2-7,ASSLTGDGRWVEQY
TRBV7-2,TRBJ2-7,ASSLIPTTGALSYEQY
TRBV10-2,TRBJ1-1,ASKGQGMNTEAF
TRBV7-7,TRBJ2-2,ASSHRTGGNTGELF
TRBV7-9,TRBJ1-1,ASSFTGDTEAF
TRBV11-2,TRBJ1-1,ASSLEGSGTEAF
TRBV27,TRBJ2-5,ASSPHLAGGETQY
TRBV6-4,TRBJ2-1,ASSDSPSSGNEQF
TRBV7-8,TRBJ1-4,ASRAGGRANEKLF
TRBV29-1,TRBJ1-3,SVNNAGNTIY
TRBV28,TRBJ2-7,ASSSLPNRGFFDEQY
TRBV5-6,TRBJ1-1,ASSLATEAF
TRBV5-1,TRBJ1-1,ASSSFGTQAF
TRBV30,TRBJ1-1,AWRGPVEAF
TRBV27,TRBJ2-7,ASRDPGQGYYEQY
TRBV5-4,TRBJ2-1,ASRAGGDSGNEQF
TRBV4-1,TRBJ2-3,ASSQDPGITDTQY
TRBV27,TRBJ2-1,ASSLRPFGSGRVYEQF
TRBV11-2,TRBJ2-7,ASSPSSSYEQY
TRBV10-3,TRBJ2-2,AISGRPGLAGETNTGELF
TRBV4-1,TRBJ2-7,ASSQDPFARGQY
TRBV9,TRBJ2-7,ASSVGGTSGYSYEQY
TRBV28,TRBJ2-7,ASRHGQHSYEQY
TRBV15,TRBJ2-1,ATSREGRESYNEQF
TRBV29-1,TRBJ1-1,SVEDPAGLGTEAF
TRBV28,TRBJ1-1,ASSPSDSKKAF
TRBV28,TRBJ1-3,ASSATDSGNTIY
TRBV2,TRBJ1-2,ASALNRQGARGYT
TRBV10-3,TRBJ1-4,AISESRGEKLF
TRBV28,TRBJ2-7,ASSLAFEVAGGYEQY
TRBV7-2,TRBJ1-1,ASSRRADTEAF
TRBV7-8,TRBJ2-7,ASSPGLSYEQY
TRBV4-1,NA,ASSQGLAGGFLVYEQY
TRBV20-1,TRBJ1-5,SPAAQPQH
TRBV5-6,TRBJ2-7,ASSAGTGPYEQY
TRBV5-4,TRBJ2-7,ASSLDGYEQY
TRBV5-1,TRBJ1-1,ASGDRPNTEAF
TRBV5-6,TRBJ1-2,ASSGRGNYGYP
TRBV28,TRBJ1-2,ASRSTGGFYGYT
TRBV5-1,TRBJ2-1,ASSPPIPGQGDEQF
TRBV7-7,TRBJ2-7,ASSSDSYPYEQY
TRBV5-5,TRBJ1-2,ASSLGQGLYGYT
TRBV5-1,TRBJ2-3,ASSSRTGGLDTQY
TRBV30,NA,AWSPGLAGGRDEQY
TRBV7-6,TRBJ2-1,ASSLGGTGASHEQF
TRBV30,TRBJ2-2,AWNPGGLTGELF
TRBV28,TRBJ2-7,ASSALQGFRGLD
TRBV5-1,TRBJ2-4,ASSETGTGINIQY